The sequence of this TCR beta chain was determined in a study of T cells in Graves' hyperthyroidism and ophthalmopathy. Using RNA transcripts as the source, TCR beta CDR3 regions were amplified. The HTBI primer set served for first-round RT-PCR of the TCR CDR3. In TCRdb, the multiplex PCR reads were re-called with MiXCR into one record per CDR3 protein. The sample records under 400,000 distinct CDR3 sequences, roughly 25% being singletons. Trimming removed 7 bases at V and 5 bases at J, with 24 bases between. The CDR3 consists of 16 residues. This clonotype originated in a man aged 45-65 years with Graves' hyperthyroidism. Sequencing was carried out using blood. V is TRBV12-3 or TRBV12-4 and J is TRBJ2-7, with a weak D call TRBD1 (6 bases). This CDR3 is CASTKGQFQTPNEQYF. CDR3 DNA sequence: TGTGCCAGCACCAAAGGACAGTTCCAAACCCCAAACGAGCAGTACTTC.